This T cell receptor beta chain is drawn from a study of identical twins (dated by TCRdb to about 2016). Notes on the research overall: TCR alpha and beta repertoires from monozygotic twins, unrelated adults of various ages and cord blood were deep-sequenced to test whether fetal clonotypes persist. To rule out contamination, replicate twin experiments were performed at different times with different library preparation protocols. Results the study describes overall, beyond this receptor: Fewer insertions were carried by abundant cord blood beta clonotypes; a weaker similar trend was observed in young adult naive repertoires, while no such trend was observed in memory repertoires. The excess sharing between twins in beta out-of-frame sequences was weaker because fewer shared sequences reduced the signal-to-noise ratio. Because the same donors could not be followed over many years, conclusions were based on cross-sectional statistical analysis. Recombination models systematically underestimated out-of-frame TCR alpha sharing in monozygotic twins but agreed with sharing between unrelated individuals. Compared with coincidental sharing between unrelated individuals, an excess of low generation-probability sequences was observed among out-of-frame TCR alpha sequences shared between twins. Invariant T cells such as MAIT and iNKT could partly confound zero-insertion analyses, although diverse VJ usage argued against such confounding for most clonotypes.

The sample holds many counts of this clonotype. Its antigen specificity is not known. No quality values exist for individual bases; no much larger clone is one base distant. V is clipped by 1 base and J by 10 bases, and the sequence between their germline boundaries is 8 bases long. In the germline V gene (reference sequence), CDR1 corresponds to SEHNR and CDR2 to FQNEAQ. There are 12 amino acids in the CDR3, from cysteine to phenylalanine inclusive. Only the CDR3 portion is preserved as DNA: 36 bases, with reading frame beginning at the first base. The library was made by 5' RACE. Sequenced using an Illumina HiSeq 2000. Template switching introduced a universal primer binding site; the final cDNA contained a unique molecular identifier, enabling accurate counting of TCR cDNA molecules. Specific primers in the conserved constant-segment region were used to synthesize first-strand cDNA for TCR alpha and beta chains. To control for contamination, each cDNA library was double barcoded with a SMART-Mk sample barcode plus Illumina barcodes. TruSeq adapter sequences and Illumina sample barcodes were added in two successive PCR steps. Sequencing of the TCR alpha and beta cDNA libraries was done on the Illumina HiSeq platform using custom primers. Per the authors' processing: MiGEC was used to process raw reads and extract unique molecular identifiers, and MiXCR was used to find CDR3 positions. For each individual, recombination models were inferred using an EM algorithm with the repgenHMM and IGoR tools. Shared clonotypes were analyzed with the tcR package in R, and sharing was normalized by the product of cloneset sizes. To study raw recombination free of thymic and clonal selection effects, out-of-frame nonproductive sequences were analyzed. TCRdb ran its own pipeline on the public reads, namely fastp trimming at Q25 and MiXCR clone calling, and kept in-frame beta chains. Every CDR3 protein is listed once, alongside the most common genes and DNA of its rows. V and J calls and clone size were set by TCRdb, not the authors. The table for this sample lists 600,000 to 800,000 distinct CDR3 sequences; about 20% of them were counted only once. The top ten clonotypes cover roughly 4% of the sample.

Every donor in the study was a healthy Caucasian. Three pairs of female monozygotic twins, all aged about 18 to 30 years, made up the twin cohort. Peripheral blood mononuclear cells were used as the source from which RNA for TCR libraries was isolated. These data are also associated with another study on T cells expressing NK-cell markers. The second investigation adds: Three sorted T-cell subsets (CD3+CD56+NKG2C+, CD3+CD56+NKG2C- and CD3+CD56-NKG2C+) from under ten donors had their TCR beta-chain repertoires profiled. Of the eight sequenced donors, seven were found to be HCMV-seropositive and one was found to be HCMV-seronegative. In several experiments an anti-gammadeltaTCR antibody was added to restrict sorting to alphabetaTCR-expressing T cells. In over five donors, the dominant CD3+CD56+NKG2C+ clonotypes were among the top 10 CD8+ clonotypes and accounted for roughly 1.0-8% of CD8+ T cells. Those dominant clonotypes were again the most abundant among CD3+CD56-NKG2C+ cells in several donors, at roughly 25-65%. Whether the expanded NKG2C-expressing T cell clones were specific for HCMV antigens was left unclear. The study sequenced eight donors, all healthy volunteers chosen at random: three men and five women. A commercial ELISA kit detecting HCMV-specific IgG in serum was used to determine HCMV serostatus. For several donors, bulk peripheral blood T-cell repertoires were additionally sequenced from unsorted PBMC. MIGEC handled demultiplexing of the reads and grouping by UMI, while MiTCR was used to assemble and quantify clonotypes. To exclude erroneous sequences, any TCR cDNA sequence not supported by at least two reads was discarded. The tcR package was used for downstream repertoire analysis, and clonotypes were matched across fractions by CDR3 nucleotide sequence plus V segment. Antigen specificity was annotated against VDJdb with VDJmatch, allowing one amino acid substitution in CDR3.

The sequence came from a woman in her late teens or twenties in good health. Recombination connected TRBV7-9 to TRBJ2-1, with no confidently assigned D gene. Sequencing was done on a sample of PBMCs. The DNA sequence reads TGTGCCAGCAGCTTAGTCGTGGGGGAGCAGTTCTTC. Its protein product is CASSLVVGEQFF.